This TCR beta chain originates from a study of blood T cells in healthy people across ages. General observations from the study: Compared with aged donors, long-lived donors showed fewer expanded clones, suggesting selection. With donor CMV status unknown, expanded clonotype changes were possibly confounded. Older age coincided with a roughly linear decline in TCR beta diversity per million T cells.

Each sample provided at least 6 micrograms of extracted total RNA. This clonotype appeared a few times. What it binds is not known. Germline values: CDR1 LGHNA, CDR2 YNFKEQ. V was clipped by 3 bases and J by 1 base, with 11 bases between them. The CDR3 consists of 15 residues. A second about 7 to 12 cycle PCR used barcoded and J-beta primers. Each CDR3 protein is one row after TCRdb ran MiXCR on the 5' RACE reads. The table includes about 1.1 million distinct CDR3 sequences, roughly two fifths detected once. The V call is TRBV4-2, the J call TRBJ2-3, with D perhaps TRBD2 (5 bases). Sequencing was carried out using blood. This sequence originates from a man aged 18-30 years in good health. The CDR3 loop reads CASSQGAVGTDTQYF. The CDR3 nucleotides are TGTGCCAGCAGCCAGGGAGCGGTGGGCACAGATACGCAGTATTTT.